This entry features one T cell receptor beta chain sequence. Its specificity is not known. The sample originates from a study of shared clonotypes between healthy human individuals. General observations from the study: Shared across several donors were around 5% of the naive CD4 clonotypes.

The germline gives CDR1 MGHRA, CDR2 YSYEKL. J was trimmed by 3 bases and V by 0 bases; bases with no gene match: 3. This CDR3 is 16 amino acids long. The method was immunoSEQ multiplex PCR; TCRdb's version includes in-frame clones alone and lacks a portion of them. Of over 1.4 million clones listed, roughly 97% are singletons. The origin of this receptor is a man between 25 and 39 years old in good health. Sequencing was done on a sample of naive CD4+ T cells sorted from blood. The sample's subset: CD45RA+ positively selected. The chain combines TRBV4-1 with TRBJ2-4, with 9 bases fitting TRBD2. The CDR3 bases are TGCGCCAGCAGCCAAGATAGCGGGAGCGTCAAAAACATTCAGTACTTC. This encodes CASSQDSGSVKNIQYF.